The present entry profiles one TCR beta chain with its context. Its cognate antigen has yet to be identified. No per-base quality is available; no much larger clone lies one base away. In the germline V gene, CDR1 corresponds to SGHDN and CDR2 to FVKESK. Counted from cysteine to phenylalanine, this CDR3 has 15 amino acids. Solely the CDR3 DNA is kept, with 45 bases framed from the first base. V loses 3 bases at its end and J loses 4 bases; junction bases beyond the gene matches: 4. These data are taken from a study of T cell repertoires in cytomegalovirus infection (dated by TCRdb to about 2019). For the study in its entirety: Alongside well-studied HLA-B-restricted epitopes, the peptide stimulations were aimed at recently identified HLA-C-restricted CMV epitopes, whose presentation resists viral immunomodulation. Donor HLA type was relevant to the analysis, because carriage of CMV infection together with the matching HLA type was indicated by public TCR beta signatures. What the research found in general, with its limitations: Carriers of CMV infection plus the relevant HLA type were discriminated by the cumulative frequency of public TCR beta family members in the study cohort and in an independent roughly 370-donor cohort. The ex vivo response was dominated by HLA-C-restricted CMV-specific TCR beta clonotypes, which also provided the single most frequent clonotype in two of eight donors.

In the paper's terms, the treatment or condition label means: in vitro stimulation with specific CMV peptide epitopes to enrich CMV-specific T cells. TCRdb names Illumina HiSeq 1500 as the instrument used. TCRdb redid the processing of the public reads, applying fastp at Q25 and MiXCR, and retained in-frame beta chains. One record per CDR3 amino acid sequence lists the most common genes and DNA. This sample gives 650,000 to 850,000 distinct CDR3 sequences in total; 25% to 30% of them show up just once. The top ten hold around 13% of the sample. The sequence was obtained from a human donor in good health (CMV status not recorded). Some clones in this sample may be carry-over from other donors' samples. Here the chain combines TRBV14 and TRBJ2-3, and 10 junctional nucleotides match TRBD1. Here the sequenced sample was cultured CD8+ T cells from PBMCs, taken from culture after CMV antigen stimulation. The nucleotide sequence is TGTGCCAGCAGCCATTGGACAGGGGGTGCAGATACGCAGTATTTT. Its translation is CASSHWTGGADTQYF.